The 25 T cell receptor beta chains in this list originate from one sample, sequenced in a study of control samples from healthy donors and cancer patients. The assay was immunoSEQ multiplex PCR, and TCRdb's table has in-frame clones only and misses some. In the table there are tens of thousands of clones, about 80% of which are singletons. Input material: PBMCs. These TCRs come from a woman in her fifties or sixties with lung cancer.

The sample holds many counts of this clone. The V and J genes are TRBV4-1 and TRBJ1-1; TRBD1 matches at 10 bases. The CDR3 consists of 17 residues. The germline gives CDR1 MGHRA, CDR2 YSYEKL. Trimming removed 3 bases from V and 5 bases from J; junction bases left unmatched: 12. The CDR3 sequence: CASSHSGTGADVTEAFF. The DNA for the CDR3 is TGCGCCAGCAGCCACTCAGGGACAGGGGCTGATGTAACTGAAGCTTTCTTT.

The V and J genes are TRBV12-3 or TRBV12-4 and TRBJ1-2; TRBD1 matches at 7 bases. CDR3 length equals 13 residues. Losses at the gene ends were 2 bases for V and 7 bases for J; bases not matched to a gene: 4. This chain's CDR3 is CASSLKRDSGYTF. Written as DNA, the CDR3 is TGTGCCAGCAGTTTAAAAAGGGACAGTGGCTACACCTTC.

The CDR3 protein is CASGSGWYEQYF. CDR3 in DNA: TGTGCTAGTGGATCCGGGTGGTACGAGCAGTACTTC. J is TRBJ2-7 and V is TRBV12-5; D not resolved. Per germline, CDR1 LGHNT and CDR2 FRNRAP. V lost 6 bases and J 4 bases, leaving 10 bases between the germline ends. This CDR3 is 12 amino acids long.

The chain has TRBV19 and TRBJ1-1, with TRBD1 as a possible D gene (6 bases). The CDR3 spans 13 residues. Germline V gene sequence: CDR1 LNHDA, CDR2 SQIVND (reference sequence). Trimming removed 7 bases at V and 6 bases at J, with 15 bases between. In nucleotides, the CDR3 is TGTGCCAGTACCCTAGGGGGGAGGGCTGAAGCTTTCTTT. Encoded protein: CASTLGGRAEAFF.

The gene calls are TRBV9 and TRBJ1-5; 9 nucleotides match TRBD1. This CDR3 is 14 amino acids long. V gave up 0 bases and J gave up 6 bases; unmatched junction bases: 1. Germline V lookup: CDR1 SGDLS, CDR2 YYNGEE. The DNA of the CDR3 is TGTGCCAGCAGCGTAGGGACAGGGGTTCAGCCCCAGCATTTT. It specifies CASSVGTGVQPQHF.

The chain recombines TRBV27 with TRBJ1-1, with unresolved D. Germline assignment: CDR1 MNHEY and CDR2 SMNVEV (reference sequence). This CDR3 region has 12 residues. The V gene lost 6 bases and the J gene lost 14 bases, with 19 bases spanning the gap. In DNA, the CDR3 is TGTGCCAGCAGCCGGGATGAGGGTAAAATCTTCTTT. Translated: CASSRDEGKIFF.

Written as DNA, the CDR3 is TGTGCCAGCTCACCAGGTTTAACAGGAGAAGAGACCCAGTACTTC. The encoded protein is CASSPGLTGEETQYF. The chain recombines TRBV18 with TRBJ2-5; D perhaps matches TRBD1 (5 bases). Deletions cut 2 bases from V and 3 bases from J, with 13 bases between. CDR1 is KGHSH and CDR2 is LQKENI in the germline V gene. The CDR3 runs 15 residues.

The chain has TRBV4-3 and TRBJ2-1, with 10 bases that match TRBD1. The V gene's germline CDR1 is LGHNA and CDR2 YSLEER. The CDR3 has 16 amino acids. Losses at the gene ends were 4 bases for V and 8 bases for J; bases not matched to a gene: 11. The CDR3 DNA reads TGCGCCAGCAGCCGGAGTGCTGGGACAGGGGTTGATGAGCAGTTCTTC. This gives the protein CASSRSAGTGVDEQFF.

Regarding this clone: This sample also contains other DNA sequences that code for the same CDR3. The chain combines TRBV6-2 or TRBV6-3 with TRBJ1-2; 8 nucleotides line up with TRBD1. Germline V gives CDR1 MNHEY, CDR2 SVGEGT. Germline trimming cut 5 bases from V and 5 bases from J; bases unmatched to any gene: 4. The CDR3 contains 13 residues. The CDR3 is CASSPRTGYGYTF. CDR3 nucleotide sequence: TGTGCCAGCAGTCCACGGACAGGGTATGGCTACACCTTC.

The chain employs TRBV6-5 and TRBJ2-1; D remains ambiguous. Trimming pared 2 bases from V and 7 bases from J, leaving 9 bases between. The CDR3 runs to 13 residues. The germline V gene encodes CDR1 MNHEY and CDR2 SVGAGI. CDR3 sequence (DNA): TGTGCCAGCAGTTACAGGGCAGGTAATGAGCAGTTCTTC. This gives the protein CASSYRAGNEQFF.

The genes are TRBV5-1 and TRBJ1-1; 9 bases are shared with TRBD1. Germline V gene lookup returns CDR1 SGHRS and CDR2 YFSETQ. With V trimmed by 6 bases and J by 6 bases, 12 bases remained unmatched. The CDR3 runs 15 residues. The CDR3 DNA is TGCGCCAGCACCCTCTCCGGGACAGGGTACGCTGAAGCTTTCTTT. Translation gives CASTLSGTGYAEAFF.

The chain has TRBV11-1 and TRBJ2-7, with TRBD1 matching over 9 bases. V gave up 3 bases and J gave up 6 bases; unmatched junction bases: 9. The CDR3 runs 15 residues. CDR1 is SGHAT and CDR2 is FQDESV in the germline V gene (reference sequence). CDR3 region: CASSFPGQGVPEQYF. The CDR3 region has the DNA TGTGCCAGCAGCTTTCCGGGACAGGGAGTCCCCGAGCAGTACTTC. Full variable domain (missing parts from reference TRBV11-1 and TRBJ2-7): EAEVAQSPRYKITEKSQAVAFWCDPISGHATLYWYRQILGQGPELLVQFQDESVVDDSQLPKDRFSAERLKGVDSTLKIQPAELGDSAMYLCASSFPGQGVPEQYFGPGTRLTVT.

This chain connects TRBV19 to TRBJ1-1; D unclear. This CDR3 region has 14 residues. The V end lost 11 bases, the J end lost 1 base, and 17 bases lay between the germline ends. Germline loops: CDR1 LNHDA, CDR2 SQIVND (reference sequence). CDR3 residues: CASHDRQRNTEAFF. CDR3 nucleotide sequence: TGTGCCTCCCACGATAGGCAGAGGAACACTGAAGCTTTCTTT.

CDR3 residues: CASKEGSSYNEQFF. CDR3 DNA: TGCGCCAGCAAGGAGGGTAGCTCCTACAATGAGCAGTTCTTC. The chain is built from TRBV5-1 and TRBJ2-1, with TRBD2 as a possible D gene (6 bases). The germline V and J ends were trimmed by 6 bases and 0 bases, with 10 bases remaining between them. There are 14 residues in the CDR3. Germline V gene sequence: CDR1 SGHRS, CDR2 YFSETQ.

The V call is TRBV7-9, the J call TRBJ2-5; no definite D call. The CDR3 totals 12 residues. Germline values: CDR1 SEHNR, CDR2 FQNEAQ (reference sequence). V was cut by 4 bases and J by 3 bases, with 6 bases left in between. The CDR3 DNA follows: TGTGCCAGCAGCTACGAAGAAGAGACCCAGTACTTC. Translating it yields CASSYEEETQYF.

This chain connects TRBV7-9 to TRBJ2-1, with no clear D. V was trimmed by 7 bases and J by 0 bases, leaving 7 bases between them. Germline CDR1 and CDR2: SEHNR and FQNEAQ (reference sequence). The CDR3 length is 13 residues. CDR3 loop: CASTYSSYNEQFF. CDR3 DNA: TGTGCCAGCACCTACAGCTCCTACAATGAGCAGTTCTTC.

The rearrangement links TRBV5-1 to TRBJ1-6; the match to TRBD1 covers 8 bases. Trimming cost V 1 base and J 13 bases; bases outside gene matches: 13. CDR1 is SGHRS and CDR2 is YFSETQ in the germline V gene. CDR3 length: 16 amino acids. CDR3 region: CASSLLDREARAPLHF. CDR3 DNA: TGCGCCAGCAGCTTGCTGGACAGGGAGGCAAGGGCGCCCCTCCACTTT.

The chain has TRBV4-3 and TRBJ1-1, with D perhaps matching TRBD1 (5 bases). From germline, CDR1 is LGHNA and CDR2 YSLEER. The ends were cut back, 0 bases at V and 4 bases at J, with 9 bases in the middle. This CDR3 has 14 amino acids. In nucleotides, the CDR3 is TGCGCCAGCAGCCAAGATTGGGGGGGCACTGAAGCTTTCTTT. This codes for CASSQDWGGTEAFF.

This chain links TRBV20-1 with TRBJ1-1; perhaps TRBD1 as D (5 bases). CDR3 size: 13 residues. Germline V CDR1 and CDR2: DFQATT, SNEGSKA (reference sequence). Trimming removed 3 bases at V and 1 base at J, with 9 bases between. The CDR3 nucleotides read TGCAGTGCTAGTGAACAGGCGAACACTGAAGCTTTCTTT. This sequence encodes CSASEQANTEAFF.

Only a few counts were recorded for this clone. The rearrangement links TRBV10-3 to TRBJ1-4; D uncertain. The CDR3 spans 15 residues. The germline V gene encodes CDR1 ENHRY and CDR2 SYGVKD. The V gene lost 2 bases and the J gene lost 0 bases, with 7 bases spanning the gap. The CDR3 DNA is TGTGCCATCAGTGAGCAGTTTACAACTAATGAAAAACTGTTTTTT. This translates into CAISEQFTTNEKLFF.

The chain recombines TRBV11-3 with TRBJ2-7; TRBD2 might be the D (6 bases). From germline, CDR1 is SGHNT and CDR2 YENEEA. The V and J ends lost 4 bases and 4 bases respectively, with 23 bases between them. The length of the CDR3 is 17 residues. In DNA form, the CDR3 reads TGTGCCAGCAGCTCACGCGGGGACGGATCCTTAGTTTACGAGCAGTACTTC. Encoded protein: CASSSRGDGSLVYEQYF.

The rearrangement uses TRBV19 and TRBJ1-4, with TRBD1 matching over 12 bases. Germline lookup yields CDR1 LNHDA and CDR2 SQIVND (reference sequence). This CDR3 region has 14 residues. The V gene end was trimmed by 6 bases and the J gene end by 8 bases; junction bases not matched to a gene: 4. The CDR3 is CASSLGQGAEKLFF. As DNA, the CDR3 is TGTGCCAGTAGCCTGGGACAGGGGGCGGAAAAACTGTTTTTT.

J is TRBJ1-5 and V is TRBV24-1; tentatively, D is TRBD1 (6 bases). CDR3 length: 15 amino acids. The V and J ends lost 2 bases and 12 bases respectively, with 19 bases between them. Germline lookup yields CDR1 KGHDR and CDR2 SFDVKD. DNA of the CDR3: TGTGCCACCAGTGATTCTACGGGGGCCGGGGTTCTCCAGCATTTT. This translates into CATSDSTGAGVLQHF.

This chain uses TRBV5-4 with TRBJ2-1; either TRBD1 or TRBD2 may fit D (5 bases each). The CDR3 extends over 16 amino acids. V lost 0 bases and J lost 1, with 11 bases in between. Looked up from germline, CDR1 is SGHNT and CDR2 is YYREEE (reference sequence). This chain's CDR3 is CASSLGGSQSYNEQFF. The CDR3 bases are TGTGCCAGCAGCTTGGGGGGGAGCCAATCCTACAATGAGCAGTTCTTC.

The chain is built from TRBV7-9 and TRBJ2-3; TRBD2 might be the D (7 bases). V lost 3 bases and J 5 bases, leaving 18 bases between the germline ends. The germline V gene encodes CDR1 SEHNR and CDR2 FQNEAQ (reference sequence). This CDR3 is 16 amino acids long. DNA of the CDR3: TGTGCCAGCAGCTTCAGCCGGCGGGGGCCCAAAGATACGCAGTATTTT. The encoded protein is CASSFSRRGPKDTQYF. Together with reference TRBV7-9 and TRBJ2-3, the CDR3 gives the full variable domain: DTGVSQNPRHKITKRGQNVTFRCDPISEHNRLYWYRQTLGQGPEFLTYFQNEAQLEKSRLLSDRFSAERPKGSFSTLEIQRTEQGDSAMYLCASSFSRRGPKDTQYFGPGTRLTVL.